A single sample is the source of the 17 T cell receptor beta chains below, sequenced in a study of beta chain features in type 1 diabetes (dated by TCRdb to between 2017 and 2018). No antigens are known for them. The library was generated by the immunoSEQ multiplex PCR assay. The High Capacity cDNA Reverse Transcription Kit was used to reverse transcribe all of the isolated RNA, meaning that expressed TCRB transcripts were what got sequenced. Sourced from immuneACCESS, this table was stored by TCRdb with only in-frame sequences that have V and J called. A share of the clones is absent; for the studies checked, an unresolved V gene accounts for under half, and the remainder has no known explanation. In all, the sample holds about 160,000 clones, and less than 9.5% of those were seen once. The top ten hold about 0.9% of the sample. Overall results and qualifications from the work: A moderate but significant shortening of TCRB CDR3 length was observed in type 1 diabetes patients in all four CD4+ subsets.

Sequenced: central memory CD4+ T cells from blood. The receptors here all came from a woman between 40 and 50 years old with type 1 diabetes.

The chain links TRBV5-8 to TRBJ1-1; TRBD1 might be the D (5 bases). Between the trimmed V and J ends, which lost 6 bases and 0 bases, there was a span of 12 bases. This CDR3 is built from 14 residues. In germline, CDR1 is SGHTS, CDR2 YDEGEE. The CDR3 reads CASNAGRMNTEAFF. CDR3 nucleotide sequence: TGTGCCAGCAACGCGGGACGGATGAACACTGAAGCTTTCTTT.

This clone was seen a handful of times. The CDR3 reads CASSSPLGPYEQYF. As DNA, the CDR3 is TGTGCCAGCAGTTCCCCACTGGGGCCCTACGAGCAGTACTTC. V gene TRBV28 combines with J gene TRBJ2-7; D perhaps matches TRBD1 (5 bases). Germline CDR1 is MDHEN and CDR2 is SYDVKM. The V gene lost 4 bases and the J gene lost 2 bases, with 12 bases spanning the gap. This CDR3 is built from 14 residues.

The gene calls are TRBV7-9 and TRBJ1-1, with D tentatively TRBD1 (5 bases). Trimming left V 1 base short and J 0 bases short, with 9 bases between. The CDR3 is 15 amino acids. Germline loops: CDR1 SEHNR, CDR2 FQNEAQ (reference sequence). The CDR3 loop is CASSLGQLMNTEAFF. The CDR3 DNA sequence: TGTGCCAGCAGCTTAGGACAGCTCATGAACACTGAAGCTTTCTTT.

The chain has TRBV7-2 and TRBJ2-7; no clear D gene. Germline assignment: CDR1 SGHTA and CDR2 FQGNSA. Trimming left V 1 base short and J 5 bases short, with 12 bases between. This CDR3 is 14 amino acids long. In DNA form, the CDR3 reads TGTGCCAGCAGCTTAGGTTGGCGCAGCGACGAGCAGTACTTC. It yields the protein CASSLGWRSDEQYF.

This clone has only a few counts. The chain combines TRBV9 with TRBJ2-1, with 15 bases that match TRBD2. There are 17 residues in the CDR3. V lost 1 base, J lost 9 bases, and 8 bases stayed unmatched. In germline, CDR1 is SGDLS, CDR2 YYNGEE. The CDR3 DNA is TGTGCCAGCAGCGTAACTTGGACTAGCGGGGGGGCCACTGAGCAGTTCTTC. This translates into CASSVTWTSGGATEQFF.

This clone showed up many times. The gene calls are TRBV7-9 and TRBJ2-5, with TRBD2 matching 7 bases. J gave up 5 bases and V 5 bases, and 2 bases lay outside the gene matches. The CDR3 consists of 12 residues. The germline V gene encodes CDR1 SEHNR and CDR2 FQNEAQ (reference sequence). The CDR3 loop reads CASSRGGETQYF. Written as DNA, the CDR3 is TGTGCCAGCAGCCGGGGAGGGGAGACCCAGTACTTC.

This clone turned up a few times. The genes are TRBV19 and TRBJ1-5; 8 nucleotides match TRBD1. In germline, CDR1 is LNHDA, CDR2 SQIVND (reference sequence). The J segment lost 9 bases and the V segment lost 8 bases, leaving 15 bases of the junction unmatched. The CDR3 loop spans 15 amino acids. CDR3: CASGDWTGRTGPQHF. CDR3 DNA sequence: TGTGCCAGTGGAGACTGGACAGGGCGCACTGGGCCCCAGCATTTT.

The V gene is TRBV11-3, the J gene TRBJ1-1; D is perhaps TRBD1 (5 bases). The ends were cut back, 6 bases at V and 1 base at J, with 12 bases in the middle. The CDR3 extends over 14 amino acids. In germline, CDR1 is SGHNT, CDR2 YENEEA. The CDR3: CASRGGTSNTEAFF. CDR3 in DNA: TGTGCCAGCAGGGGCGGGACCTCGAACACTGAAGCTTTCTTT.

V usage is TRBV27 and J usage is TRBJ2-5; no clear D. The assigned J gene may be wrong: the sequence end matches TRBJ2-7 better. The length of the CDR3 is 12 residues. Germline CDR1 is MNHEY and CDR2 is SMNVEV (reference sequence). The CDR3 DNA follows: TGTGCCAGCAGTTCCACGAGATACGAGCAGTACTTC. Translating gives CASSSTRYEQYF.

This clone was counted between two and nine times. J is TRBJ2-7 and V is TRBV4-2; TRBD2 matches at 10 bases. Germline assignment: CDR1 LGHNA and CDR2 YNFKEQ. After removal of 5 bases from V and 6 bases from J, the junction contained 10 bases not matched to a gene. The CDR3 runs to 15 residues. The CDR3 nucleotides read TGTGCCAGCAGCTCAGGCCAAGCGGGAGGGCCCGAGCAGTACTTC. Its translation is CASSSGQAGGPEQYF.

This clone was counted ten times or more. The J gene is TRBJ1-1, the V gene TRBV29-1; D unresolved. The germline V and J ends were trimmed by 6 bases and 3 bases, with 11 bases remaining between them. The CDR3 totals 12 residues. Looked up from germline, CDR1 is SQVTM and CDR2 is ANQGSEA. This CDR3 is CSVLPRDTEAFF. CDR3 coding DNA: TGCAGCGTACTACCGAGGGACACTGAAGCTTTCTTT.

J is TRBJ1-2 and V is TRBV27; D gene unclear. The CDR3 has 14 residues. CDR1 is MNHEY and CDR2 is SMNVEV in the germline V gene (reference sequence). The ends were cut back, 3 bases at V and 6 bases at J, with 14 bases in the middle. DNA for the CDR3: TGTGCCAGCAGTTTGTTGGACGGGAGGGATGGCTACACCTTC. Translated: CASSLLDGRDGYTF.

This clone was seen repeatedly, ten times or more. CDR3: CASSLLGGAGYEQYF. The CDR3 bases are TGTGCCAGCAGCCTCCTTGGCGGGGCGGGATACGAGCAGTACTTC. J is TRBJ2-7 and V is TRBV6-5; TRBD2 is a possible D gene (6 bases). The V end lost 6 bases, the J end lost 4 bases, and 19 bases lay between the germline ends. The germline V gene has CDR1 MNHEY and CDR2 SVGAGI. The CDR3 is 15 amino acids.

The V call is TRBV5-6, the J call TRBJ1-2, with D maybe TRBD1 (6 bases). The germline CDR1 and CDR2 sequences are SGHDT and YYEEEE. V was clipped by 5 bases and J by 5 bases, with 19 bases between them. The CDR3 is made up of 15 amino acids. CDR3 sequence reads: CASSTYGGGPYGYTF. In DNA, the CDR3 is TGTGCCAGCAGTACCTACGGGGGGGGCCCTTATGGCTACACCTTC.

The chain uses TRBV5-6 and TRBJ2-3; unclear D gene. Per germline, CDR1 SGHDT and CDR2 YYEEEE. Trimming pared 1 base from V and 1 base from J, leaving 4 bases between. This CDR3 spans 13 amino acids. The CDR3 protein is CASSLTGTDTQYF. The CDR3 nucleotides read TGTGCCAGCAGCTTGACAGGCACAGATACGCAGTATTTT.

The V and J genes are TRBV27 and TRBJ1-2, with 8 bases identical to TRBD1. CDR1 and CDR2 from the germline V gene are MNHEY and SMNVEV (reference sequence). The CDR3 is made up of 15 amino acids. The V gene end was trimmed by 5 bases and the J gene end by 7 bases; junction bases not matched to a gene: 12. CDR3 in amino acids: CASSPRGRGQAGYTF. The DNA for the CDR3 is TGTGCCAGCAGTCCTCGGGGCAGGGGGCAGGCTGGCTACACCTTC.

This chain connects TRBV6-1 to TRBJ2-7, with 9 bases fitting TRBD1. The V and J ends lost 6 bases and 0 bases, in that order; junction bases with no gene match: 3. CDR3 size: 14 residues. Germline values: CDR1 MNHNS, CDR2 SASEGT. The CDR3 sequence: CASRGTGISYEQYF. DNA for the CDR3: TGTGCCAGCAGGGGGACAGGGATCTCCTACGAGCAGTACTTC.